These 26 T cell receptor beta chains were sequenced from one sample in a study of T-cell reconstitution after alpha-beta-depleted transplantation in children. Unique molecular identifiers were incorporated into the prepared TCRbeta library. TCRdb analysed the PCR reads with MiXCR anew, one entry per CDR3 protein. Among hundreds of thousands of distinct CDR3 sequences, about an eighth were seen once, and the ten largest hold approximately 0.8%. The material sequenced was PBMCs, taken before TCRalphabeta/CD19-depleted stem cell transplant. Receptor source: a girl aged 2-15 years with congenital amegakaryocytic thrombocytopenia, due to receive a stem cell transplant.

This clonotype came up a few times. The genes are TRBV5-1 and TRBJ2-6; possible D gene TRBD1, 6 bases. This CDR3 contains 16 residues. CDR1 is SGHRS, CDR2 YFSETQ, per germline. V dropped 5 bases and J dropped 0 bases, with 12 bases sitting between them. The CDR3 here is CASSPTGTSGANVLTF. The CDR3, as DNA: TGCGCCAGCAGTCCTACAGGGACCTCTGGGGCCAACGTCCTGACTTTC.

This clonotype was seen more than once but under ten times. DNA for the CDR3: TGTGCCTGGAGTCGGGTTTTAACTAGCGGGAGGGCCTTTGAGACCCAGTACTTC. As protein: CAWSRVLTSGRAFETQYF. The gene calls are TRBV30 and TRBJ2-5, with 13 bases fitting TRBD2. V trimming: 2 bases; J trimming: 5 bases; junction bases outside the gene matches: 14. This CDR3 has 18 amino acids. The germline V gene has CDR1 GTSNPN and CDR2 SVGIG (reference sequence).

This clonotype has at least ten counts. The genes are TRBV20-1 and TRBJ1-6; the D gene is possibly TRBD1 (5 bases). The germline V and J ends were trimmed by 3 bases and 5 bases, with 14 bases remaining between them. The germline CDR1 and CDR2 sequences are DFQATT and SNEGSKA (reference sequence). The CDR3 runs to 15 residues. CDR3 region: CSARARGSNNSPLHF. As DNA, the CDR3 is TGCAGTGCTAGGGCTCGGGGGTCCAATAATTCACCCCTCCACTTT.

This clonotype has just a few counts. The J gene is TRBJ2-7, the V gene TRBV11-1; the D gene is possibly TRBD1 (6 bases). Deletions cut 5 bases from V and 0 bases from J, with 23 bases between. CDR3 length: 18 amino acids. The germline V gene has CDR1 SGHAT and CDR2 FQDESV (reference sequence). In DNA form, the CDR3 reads TGTGCCAGCAGCCAAGGCTATCTCGACAGGAGACCCTCCTACGAGCAGTACTTC. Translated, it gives CASSQGYLDRRPSYEQYF.

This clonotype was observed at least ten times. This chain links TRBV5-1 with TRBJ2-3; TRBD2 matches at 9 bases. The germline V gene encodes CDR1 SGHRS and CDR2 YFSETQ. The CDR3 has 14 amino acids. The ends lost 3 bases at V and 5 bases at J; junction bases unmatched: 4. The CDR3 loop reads CASSSTSGRDTQYF. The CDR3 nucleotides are TGCGCCAGCAGCTCGACTAGCGGACGAGATACGCAGTATTTT.

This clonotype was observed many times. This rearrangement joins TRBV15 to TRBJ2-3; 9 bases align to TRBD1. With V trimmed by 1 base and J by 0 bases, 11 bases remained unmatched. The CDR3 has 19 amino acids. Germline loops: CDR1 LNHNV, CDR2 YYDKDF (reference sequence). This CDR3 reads CATSRATDRGFTSTDTQYF. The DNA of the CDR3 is TGTGCCACCAGCAGAGCGACGGACAGGGGTTTCACTAGCACAGATACGCAGTATTTT.

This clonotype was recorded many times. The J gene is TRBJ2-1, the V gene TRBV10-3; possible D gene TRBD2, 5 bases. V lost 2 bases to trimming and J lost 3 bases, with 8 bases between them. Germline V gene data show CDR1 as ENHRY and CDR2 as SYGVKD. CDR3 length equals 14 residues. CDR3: CAISEGLGYNEQFF. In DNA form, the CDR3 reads TGTGCCATCAGTGAGGGACTGGGCTACAATGAGCAGTTCTTC.

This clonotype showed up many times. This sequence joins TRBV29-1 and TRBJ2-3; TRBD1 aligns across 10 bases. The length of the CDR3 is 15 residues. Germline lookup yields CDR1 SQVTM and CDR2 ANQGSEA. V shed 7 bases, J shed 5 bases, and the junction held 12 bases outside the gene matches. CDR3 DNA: TGCAGCGGGGCGGGACAGGGGACCTCAAGAGATACGCAGTATTTT. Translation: CSGAGQGTSRDTQYF.

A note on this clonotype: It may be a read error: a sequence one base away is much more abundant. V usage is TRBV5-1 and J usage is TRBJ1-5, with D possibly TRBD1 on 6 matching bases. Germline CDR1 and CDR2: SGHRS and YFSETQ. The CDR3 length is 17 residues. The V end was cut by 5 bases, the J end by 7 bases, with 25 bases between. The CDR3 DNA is TGCGCCAGCAGTTTTCCGGCAGGCGGGGGCACGCGGCAGCCCCAGCATTTT. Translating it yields CASSFPAGGGTRQPQHF.

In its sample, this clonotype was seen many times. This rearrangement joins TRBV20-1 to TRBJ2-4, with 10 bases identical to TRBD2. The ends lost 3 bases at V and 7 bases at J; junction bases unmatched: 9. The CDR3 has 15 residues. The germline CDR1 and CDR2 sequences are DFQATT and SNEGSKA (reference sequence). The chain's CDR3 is CSASRLAGAGNIQYF. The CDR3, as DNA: TGCAGTGCTAGCAGGCTAGCGGGGGCGGGTAACATTCAGTACTTC.

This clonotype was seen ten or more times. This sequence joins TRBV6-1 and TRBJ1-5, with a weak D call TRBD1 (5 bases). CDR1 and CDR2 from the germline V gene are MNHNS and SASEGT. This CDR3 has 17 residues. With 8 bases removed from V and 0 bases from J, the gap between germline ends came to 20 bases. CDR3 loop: CASGTTKGVGSNQPQHF. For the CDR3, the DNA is TGTGCCAGCGGAACGACAAAAGGGGTTGGTAGCAATCAGCCCCAGCATTTT.

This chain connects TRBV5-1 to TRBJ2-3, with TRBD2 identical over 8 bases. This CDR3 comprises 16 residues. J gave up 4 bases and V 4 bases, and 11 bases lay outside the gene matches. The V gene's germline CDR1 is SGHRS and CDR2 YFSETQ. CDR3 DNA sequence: TGCGCCAGCAGCCCGTCAGGCGGGAGGATCCCAGATACGCAGTATTTT. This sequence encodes CASSPSGGRIPDTQYF. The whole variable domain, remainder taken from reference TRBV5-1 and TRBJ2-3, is KAGVTQTPRYLIKTRGQQVTLSCSPISGHRSVSWYQQTPGQGLQFLFEYFSETQRNKGNFPGRFSGRQFSNSRSEMNVSTLELGDSALYLCASSPSGGRIPDTQYFGPGTRLTVL.

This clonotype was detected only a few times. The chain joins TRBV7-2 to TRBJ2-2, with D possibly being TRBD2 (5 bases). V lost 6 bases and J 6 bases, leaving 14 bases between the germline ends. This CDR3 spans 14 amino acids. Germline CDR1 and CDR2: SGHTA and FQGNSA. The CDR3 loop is CASREGSWAGELFF. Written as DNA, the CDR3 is TGTGCCAGCAGGGAAGGGAGTTGGGCCGGGGAGCTGTTTTTT.

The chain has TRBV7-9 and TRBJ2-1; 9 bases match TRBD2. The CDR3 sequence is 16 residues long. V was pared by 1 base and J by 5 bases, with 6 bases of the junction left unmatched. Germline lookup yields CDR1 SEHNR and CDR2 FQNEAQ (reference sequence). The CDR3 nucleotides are TGTGCCAGCAGCTTAGTACTAGCGGGTGTCGACAATGAGCAGTTCTTC. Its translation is CASSLVLAGVDNEQFF.

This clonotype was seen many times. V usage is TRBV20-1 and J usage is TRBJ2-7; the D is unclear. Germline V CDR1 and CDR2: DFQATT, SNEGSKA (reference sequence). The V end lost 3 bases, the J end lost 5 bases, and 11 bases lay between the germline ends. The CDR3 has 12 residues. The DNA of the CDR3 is TGCAGTGCTAGCCGGGCGTCTAACGAGCAGTACTTC. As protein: CSASRASNEQYF.

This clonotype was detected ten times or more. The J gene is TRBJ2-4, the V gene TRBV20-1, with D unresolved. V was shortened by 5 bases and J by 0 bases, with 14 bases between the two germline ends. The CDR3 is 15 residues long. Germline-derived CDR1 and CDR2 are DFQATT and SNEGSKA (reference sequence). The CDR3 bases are TGCAGTGCTCTGATGGGCAATCTAGCCAAAAACATTCAGTACTTC. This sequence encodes CSALMGNLAKNIQYF.

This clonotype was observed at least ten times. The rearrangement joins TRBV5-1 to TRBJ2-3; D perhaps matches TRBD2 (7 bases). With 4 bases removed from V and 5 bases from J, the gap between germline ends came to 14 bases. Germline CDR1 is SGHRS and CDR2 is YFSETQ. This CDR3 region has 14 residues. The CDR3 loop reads CASSPEGEGDTQYF. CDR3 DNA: TGCGCCAGCAGCCCCGAGGGGGAGGGAGATACGCAGTATTTT. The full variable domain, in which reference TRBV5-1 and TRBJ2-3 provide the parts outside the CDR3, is KAGVTQTPRYLIKTRGQQVTLSCSPISGHRSVSWYQQTPGQGLQFLFEYFSETQRNKGNFPGRFSGRQFSNSRSEMNVSTLELGDSALYLCASSPEGEGDTQYFGPGTRLTVL.

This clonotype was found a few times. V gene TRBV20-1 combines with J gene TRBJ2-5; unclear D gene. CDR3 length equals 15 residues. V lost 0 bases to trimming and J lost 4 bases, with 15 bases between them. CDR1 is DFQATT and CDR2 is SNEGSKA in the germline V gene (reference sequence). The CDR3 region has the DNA TGCAGTGCTAGAGATTCGGGCGCCTACCCAGAGACCCAGTACTTC. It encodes CSARDSGAYPETQYF.

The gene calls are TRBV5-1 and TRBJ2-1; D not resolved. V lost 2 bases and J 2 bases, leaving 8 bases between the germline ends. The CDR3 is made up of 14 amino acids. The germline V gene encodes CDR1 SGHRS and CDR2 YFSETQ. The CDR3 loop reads CASSFRQAYNEQFF. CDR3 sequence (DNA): TGCGCCAGCAGCTTCCGACAAGCCTACAATGAGCAGTTCTTC.

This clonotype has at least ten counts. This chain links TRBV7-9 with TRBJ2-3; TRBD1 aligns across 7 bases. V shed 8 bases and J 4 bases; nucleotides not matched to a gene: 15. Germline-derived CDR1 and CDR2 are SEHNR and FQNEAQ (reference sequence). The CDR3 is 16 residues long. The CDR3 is CASHPGQRIGADTQYF. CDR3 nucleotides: TGTGCCAGCCACCCGGGACAGCGAATCGGGGCAGATACGCAGTATTTT.

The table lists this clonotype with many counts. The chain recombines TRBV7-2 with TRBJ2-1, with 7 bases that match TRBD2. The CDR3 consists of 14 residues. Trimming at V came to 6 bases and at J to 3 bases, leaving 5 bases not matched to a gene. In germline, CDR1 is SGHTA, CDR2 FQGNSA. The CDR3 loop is CASRGGEGYNEQFF. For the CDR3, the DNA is TGTGCCAGCAGGGGGGGGGAGGGCTACAATGAGCAGTTCTTC.

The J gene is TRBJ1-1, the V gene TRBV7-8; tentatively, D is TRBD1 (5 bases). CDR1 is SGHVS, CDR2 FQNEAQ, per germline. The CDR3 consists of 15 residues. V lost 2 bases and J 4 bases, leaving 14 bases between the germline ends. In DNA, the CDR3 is TGTGCCAGCAGCTTATGGGGGATGGGGGGCACTGAAGCTTTCTTT. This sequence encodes CASSLWGMGGTEAFF.

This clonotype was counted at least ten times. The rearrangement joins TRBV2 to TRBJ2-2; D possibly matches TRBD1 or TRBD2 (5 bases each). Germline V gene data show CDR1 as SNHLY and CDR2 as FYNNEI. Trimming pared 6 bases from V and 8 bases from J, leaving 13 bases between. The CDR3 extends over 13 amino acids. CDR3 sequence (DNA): TGTGCCAGCAGCGGGGCCGGGGTAGGGGAGCTGTTTTTT. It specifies CASSGAGVGELFF.

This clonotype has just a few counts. In DNA form, the CDR3 reads TGCAGCGTTGTTCTAGCGGGAGGGCCGATGGGTGAGCAGTTCTTC. Translation gives CSVVLAGGPMGEQFF. The chain links TRBV29-1 to TRBJ2-1, with 12 bases lining up with TRBD2. Germline V gene sequence: CDR1 SQVTM, CDR2 ANQGSEA. V lost 4 bases to trimming and J lost 9 bases; unmatched junction nucleotides: 10. The CDR3 runs to 15 residues.

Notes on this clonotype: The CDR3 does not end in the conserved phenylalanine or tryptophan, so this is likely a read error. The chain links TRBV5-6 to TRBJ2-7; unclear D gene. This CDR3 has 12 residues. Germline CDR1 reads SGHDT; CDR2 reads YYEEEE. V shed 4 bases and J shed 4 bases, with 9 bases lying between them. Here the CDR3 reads CASSLTRYEQYY. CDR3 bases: TGTGCCAGCAGCCTTACCAGGTACGAGCAGTACTAC.

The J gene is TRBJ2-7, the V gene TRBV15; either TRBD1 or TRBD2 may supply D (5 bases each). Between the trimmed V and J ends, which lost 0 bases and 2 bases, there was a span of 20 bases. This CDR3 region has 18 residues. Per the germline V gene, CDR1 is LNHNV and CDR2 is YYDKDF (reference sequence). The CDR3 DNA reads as TGTGCCACCAGCAGAGAGGGGGTTTTCCGGGCTGTGACCTACGAGCAGTACTTC. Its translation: CATSREGVFRAVTYEQYF.